Presented here are 23 T cell receptor beta chains from one specimen sequenced in a study of radiation and T cells in renal cell carcinoma. Clones were sequenced by immunoSEQ multiplex PCR, and TCRdb holds only the in-frame ones, with some missing. This table holds some 100,000 clones, 84% found once. The time point: blood 4 weeks post-SBRT, at nephrectomy. The sample's treatment: 15 Gy SBRT to primary tumor, nephrectomy 4 weeks later. Sequencing was performed on blood, taken from a patient whose treatment included radiotherapy and nephrectomy. These receptors came from a man aged 55 to 70 with renal cell carcinoma.

This sequence joins TRBV28 and TRBJ1-2; 8 bases agree with TRBD1. With V trimmed by 11 bases and J by 0 bases, 11 bases remained unmatched. This CDR3 contains 15 residues. The V gene's germline CDR1 is MDHEN and CDR2 SYDVKM. CDR3 coding DNA: TGTGCCGGGAGAGCCCAGGGGGCCCCTAACTATGGCTACACCTTC. It encodes CAGRAQGAPNYGYTF.

The chain carries TRBV2 and TRBJ2-1; 7 bases fit TRBD1. V trimming: 8 bases; J trimming: 4 bases; junction bases outside the gene matches: 8. Per germline, CDR1 SNHLY and CDR2 FYNNEI. The CDR3 covers 14 residues. CDR3 protein: CASVRDRLYNEQFF. CDR3 DNA: TGTGCCAGCGTCCGGGACAGATTATACAATGAGCAGTTCTTC.

The chain couples TRBV5-1 to TRBJ2-2, with 7 nucleotides matching TRBD1. Germline-derived CDR1 and CDR2 are SGHRS and YFSETQ. The V gene end was trimmed by 2 bases and the J gene end by 3 bases; junction bases not matched to a gene: 7. The CDR3 loop spans 16 amino acids. The CDR3 here is CASSFGRDSDTGELFF. The CDR3 DNA follows: TGCGCCAGCAGCTTCGGAAGGGACAGCGACACCGGGGAGCTGTTTTTT.

The rearrangement joins TRBV7-2 to TRBJ2-2; D gene unclear. This CDR3 is 14 amino acids long. Trimming pared 4 bases from V and 5 bases from J, leaving 11 bases between. CDR1 and CDR2 (germline): SGHTA, FQGNSA. CDR3 loop: CASSSLYSTGELFF. The DNA of the CDR3 is TGTGCCAGCAGCTCCCTGTACTCGACCGGGGAGCTGTTTTTT. The full variable domain, in which reference TRBV7-2 and TRBJ2-2 provide the parts outside the CDR3, is GAGVSQSPSNKVTEKGKDVELRCDPISGHTALYWYRQSLGQGLEFLIYFQGNSAPDKSGLPSDRFSAERTGGSVSTLTIQRTQQEDSAVYLCASSSLYSTGELFFGEGSRLTVL.

This chain uses TRBV5-1 with TRBJ2-1; 9 bases fit TRBD2. The CDR3 totals 15 residues. V was clipped by 4 bases and J by 3 bases; unmatched bases: 5. In germline, CDR1 is SGHRS, CDR2 YFSETQ. In DNA form, the CDR3 reads TGCGCCAGCAGCCGCATTAGCGGGAGCTACAATGAGCAGTTCTTC. It codes for CASSRISGSYNEQFF.

V and J are TRBV28 and TRBJ2-3; unclear D gene. In germline, CDR1 is MDHEN, CDR2 SYDVKM. The germline V and J ends were trimmed by 5 bases and 8 bases, with 11 bases remaining between them. CDR3 length equals 12 residues. The CDR3 protein is CASSPYPSTQYF. As DNA, the CDR3 is TGTGCCAGCAGTCCCTATCCTTCTACGCAGTATTTT.

The J gene is TRBJ1-5, the V gene TRBV27; TRBD1 matches at 9 bases. There are 14 residues in the CDR3. Losses at the gene ends were 6 bases for V and 5 bases for J; bases not matched to a gene: 5. Germline V gives CDR1 MNHEY, CDR2 SMNVEV (reference sequence). The CDR3 region is CASRMTGGYQPQHF. For the CDR3, the DNA is TGTGCCAGCAGGATGACAGGGGGGTATCAGCCCCAGCATTTT.

This chain connects TRBV7-2 to TRBJ2-3; D call uncertain. There are 15 residues in the CDR3. The ends were cut back, 1 base at V and 2 bases at J, with 10 bases in the middle. From germline, CDR1 is SGHTA and CDR2 FQGNSA. The CDR3 coding sequence is TGTGCCAGCAGCTTAGGGGCCGCACCCACAGATACGCAGTATTTT. Its protein product is CASSLGAAPTDTQYF. Full variable domain (outside the CDR3, taken from reference TRBV7-2 and TRBJ2-3): GAGVSQSPSNKVTEKGKDVELRCDPISGHTALYWYRQSLGQGLEFLIYFQGNSAPDKSGLPSDRFSAERTGGSVSTLTIQRTQQEDSAVYLCASSLGAAPTDTQYFGPGTRLTVL.

This sequence joins TRBV27 and TRBJ2-7; either TRBD1 or TRBD2 may supply D (6 bases each). The V gene lost 1 base and the J gene lost 6 bases, with 16 bases spanning the gap. This CDR3 spans 15 amino acids. Germline CDR1 MNHEY, CDR2 SMNVEV (reference sequence). The DNA for the CDR3 is TGTGCCAGCAGTTTATATCTCGGGGGCAGGGGCGAGCAGTACTTC. This translates into CASSLYLGGRGEQYF.

This chain uses TRBV7-2 with TRBJ2-3; no clear D. Trimming shortened V by 4 bases and J by 0 bases, and 17 bases separated the two germline ends. The germline CDR1 and CDR2 sequences are SGHTA and FQGNSA. The CDR3 is made up of 17 amino acids. CDR3 DNA: TGTGCCAGCAGCTCACCCTTCGGAACGGTGAGCACAGATACGCAGTATTTT. Its protein is CASSSPFGTVSTDTQYF.

This sequence joins TRBV6-6 and TRBJ2-5; 8 bases agree with TRBD1. CDR1 and CDR2 from the germline V gene are MNHNY and SVGAGI (reference sequence). The V gene end was trimmed by 5 bases and the J gene end by 5 bases; junction bases not matched to a gene: 10. The CDR3 is made up of 15 amino acids. The CDR3 reads CASSKQGGQRETQYF. The CDR3 DNA reads TGTGCCAGCAGTAAACAGGGGGGCCAGAGGGAGACCCAGTACTTC.

The table lists this clone with a count of one. The V and J genes are TRBV5-4 and TRBJ2-3; TRBD2 might be the D (5 bases). The CDR3 loop spans 13 amino acids. Deletions cut 7 bases from V and 6 bases from J, with 15 bases between. Germline lookup yields CDR1 SGHNT and CDR2 YYREEE (reference sequence). The CDR3 loop reads CASRGGGLDTQYF. CDR3 nucleotide sequence: TGTGCCAGCCGTGGTGGAGGCTTGGATACGCAGTATTTT.

This rearrangement joins TRBV18 to TRBJ2-3; 9 nucleotides match TRBD2. From germline, CDR1 is KGHSH and CDR2 LQKENI. The CDR3 is 16 residues long. The V segment lost 2 bases and the J segment 0 bases; nucleotides outside the gene matches: 3. The CDR3 sequence: CASSPISGSSTDTQYF. CDR3 DNA: TGTGCCAGCTCACCAATTAGCGGGAGTAGCACAGATACGCAGTATTTT.

The rearrangement joins TRBV28 to TRBJ1-2; 7 bases line up with TRBD1. The CDR3 has 13 residues. V gave up 3 bases and J gave up 3 bases; unmatched junction bases: 1. In germline, CDR1 is MDHEN, CDR2 SYDVKM. CDR3 amino acids: CASSLGQHYGYTF. The DNA for the CDR3 is TGTGCCAGCAGTTTGGGACAGCACTATGGCTACACCTTC.

This clone qualifies as medium-sized. V usage is TRBV5-1 and J usage is TRBJ1-3, with 7 positions matching TRBD1. CDR1 SGHRS and CDR2 YFSETQ come from the germline V gene. Trimming at V came to 3 bases and at J to 0 bases, leaving 6 bases not matched to a gene. The CDR3 is 16 residues long. The CDR3 loop reads CASSWTGTGSGNTIYF. As DNA, the CDR3 is TGCGCCAGCAGCTGGACAGGAACGGGCTCTGGAAACACCATATATTTT.

J is TRBJ2-1 and V is TRBV11-1, with TRBD1 matching 10 bases. Looked up from germline, CDR1 is SGHAT and CDR2 is FQDESV (reference sequence). The CDR3 contains 14 residues. V was clipped by 5 bases and J by 12 bases; unmatched bases: 10. The CDR3, as DNA: TGTGCCAGCAGCCTACTCGGGACAGGGGAGGCGCAGTTCTTC. This sequence encodes CASSLLGTGEAQFF.

CDR3 DNA: TGTGCCAGCAGCTTGGATATTCTAGCGGGAGTTGTAGATACGCAGTATTTT. It is translated as CASSLDILAGVVDTQYF. The chain joins TRBV5-4 to TRBJ2-3, with TRBD2 identical over 10 bases. The CDR3 sequence is 17 residues long. V lost 0 bases and J lost 5; bases outside the gene matches: 9. Germline lookup yields CDR1 SGHNT and CDR2 YYREEE (reference sequence).

This clone was picked up one time. This chain connects TRBV27 to TRBJ1-5, with D perhaps matching TRBD1 (6 bases). The CDR3 is 15 amino acids. Trimming left V 3 bases short and J 7 bases short, with 16 bases between. Germline V CDR1 and CDR2: MNHEY, SMNVEV (reference sequence). This CDR3 reads CASSFPDSIWQPQHF. As DNA, the CDR3 is TGTGCCAGCAGTTTCCCGGACAGTATATGGCAGCCCCAGCATTTT.

The chain has TRBV27 and TRBJ2-3; TRBD2 aligns across 10 bases. V dropped 5 bases and J dropped 4; count of bases not matched to a gene: 9. The CDR3 loop spans 16 amino acids. CDR1 is MNHEY and CDR2 is SMNVEV in the germline V gene (reference sequence). DNA for the CDR3: TGTGCCAGCAGTATAACTCTAGCGGGAGAACCAGATACGCAGTATTTT. This sequence encodes CASSITLAGEPDTQYF.

The rearrangement links TRBV10-1 to TRBJ2-5; no firm D call. The length of the CDR3 is 13 residues. Germline V gives CDR1 WNHNN, CDR2 SYGVQD (reference sequence). Trimming left V 0 bases short and J 2 bases short, with 4 bases between. The CDR3 DNA follows: TGCGCCAGCAGTGAGTCCAGGCAAGAGACCCAGTACTTC. It codes for CASSESRQETQYF.

The rearrangement links TRBV6-1 to TRBJ1-4, with TRBD1 as a possible D gene (6 bases). From germline, CDR1 is MNHNS and CDR2 SASEGT. The germline V and J ends were trimmed by 2 bases and 7 bases, with 14 bases remaining between them. The CDR3 has 15 amino acids. CDR3 protein: CASSEYGTTGEKLFF. Here the CDR3 DNA reads TGTGCCAGCAGTGAATACGGGACAACCGGTGAAAAACTGTTTTTT.

This sequence joins TRBV7-3 and TRBJ2-3, with a tentative D call TRBD2 (6 bases). Deletions cut 2 bases from V and 6 bases from J, with 15 bases between. Germline V CDR1 and CDR2: SGHTA, FQGTGA. The CDR3 contains 15 residues. CDR3 region: CASSLGSGAGDTQYF. CDR3 bases: TGTGCCAGCAGCTTAGGGTCGGGAGCAGGGGATACGCAGTATTTT. The full variable domain, with the rest looked up from reference TRBV7-3 and TRBJ2-3, is GAGVSQTPSNKVTEKGKYVELRCDPISGHTALYWYRQSLGQGPEFLIYFQGTGAADDSGLPNDRFFAVRPEGSVSTLKIQRTERGDSAVYLCASSLGSGAGDTQYFGPGTRLTVL.

For the CDR3, the DNA is TGTGCCAGCAGCTTGGGGGACGGGTACGAGCAGTACTTC. As protein: CASSLGDGYEQYF. The chain joins TRBV11-2 to TRBJ2-7, with D tentatively TRBD1 or TRBD2 (5 bases each). The CDR3 sequence is 13 residues long. The V end lost 3 bases, the J end lost 4 bases, and 10 bases lay between the germline ends. Germline V gene sequence: CDR1 SGHAT, CDR2 FQNNGV. The full variable domain, in which reference TRBV11-2 and TRBJ2-7 provide the parts outside the CDR3, is EAGVAQSPRYKIIEKRQSVAFWCNPISGHATLYWYQQILGQGPKLLIQFQNNGVVDDSQLPKDRFSAERLKGVDSTLKIQPAKLEDSAVYLCASSLGDGYEQYFGPGTRLTVT.